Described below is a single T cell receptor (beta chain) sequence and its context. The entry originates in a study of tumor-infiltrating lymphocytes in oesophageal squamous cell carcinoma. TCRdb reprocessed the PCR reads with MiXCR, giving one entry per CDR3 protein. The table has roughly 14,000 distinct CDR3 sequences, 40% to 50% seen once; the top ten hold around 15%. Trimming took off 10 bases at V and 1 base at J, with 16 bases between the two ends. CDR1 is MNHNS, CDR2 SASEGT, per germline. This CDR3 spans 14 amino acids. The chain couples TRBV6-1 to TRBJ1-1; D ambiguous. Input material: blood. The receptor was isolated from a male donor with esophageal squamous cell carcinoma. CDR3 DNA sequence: TGTGCCACACATCCCCCGGTTTGGAACACTGAAGCTTTCTTT. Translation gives CATHPPVWNTEAFF.